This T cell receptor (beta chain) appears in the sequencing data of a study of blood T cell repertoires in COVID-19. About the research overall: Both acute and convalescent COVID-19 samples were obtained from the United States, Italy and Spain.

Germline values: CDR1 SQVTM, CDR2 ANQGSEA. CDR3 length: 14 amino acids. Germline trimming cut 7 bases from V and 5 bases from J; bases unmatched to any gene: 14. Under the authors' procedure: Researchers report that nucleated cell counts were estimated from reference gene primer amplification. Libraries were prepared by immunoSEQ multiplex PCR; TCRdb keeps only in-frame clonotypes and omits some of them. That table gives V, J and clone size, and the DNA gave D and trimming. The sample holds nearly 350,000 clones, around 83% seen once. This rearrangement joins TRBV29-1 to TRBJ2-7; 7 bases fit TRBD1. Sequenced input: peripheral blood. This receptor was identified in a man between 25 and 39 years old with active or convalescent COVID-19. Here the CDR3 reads CSALVRGHSNEQYF. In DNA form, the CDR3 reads TGCAGCGCTTTGGTAAGGGGGCATTCGAACGAGCAGTACTTC.